Reported below is one TCR beta chain. What it binds is not known. CDR3 size: 16 residues. Deletions cut 6 bases from V and 4 bases from J, with 18 bases between. Germline CDR1 and CDR2: ENHRY and SYGVKD. The sample is drawn from a study of shared clonotypes between healthy human individuals. Sequenced by immunoSEQ multiplex PCR; TCRdb stores in-frame clones only, minus some. The top ten clones hold approximately 0.37% of a sample with about 2.4 million clones, roughly 93% of them seen once. A CD45RA+ naive subset and a CD45RA-negative memory subset were split from CD4+ cells. Study-level findings and limits: With few donors, the genetic and exposure-history diversity represented was limited. Memory subsets had estimated richness that was generally smaller than that of naive subsets. It was the non-shared clonotypes that had lower generation probabilities than clonotypes shared by all four donors.

The sequenced material came from naive CD4+ T cells from PBMCs. Subset meaning: CD45RA+ positively selected. The origin of this receptor is a man aged 18 to 30 in good health. Some clones in this sample may be carry-over from other donors' samples. V and J are TRBV10-3 and TRBJ2-2, with D tentatively TRBD1 (6 bases). In DNA, the CDR3 is TGTGCCATCAGGAGAGACCAGGGGTTGGGCACCGGGGAGCTGTTTTTT. Translating it yields CAIRRDQGLGTGELFF.